The text below deals with one T cell receptor (beta chain). Its antigen is as yet unknown. This sample is part of a study of cytomegalovirus exposure and HLA in healthy donors. General study findings and limits: Later analysis identified several of the most significant clusters that appeared linked to common viral pathogens. Later analysis identified a missense DCLRE1C variant that was linked to TCR beta V- and J-gene trimming. Among TCR sequences, most were rare, though some public TCRs appeared in many donors.

Trimming took 0 bases from V and 7 from J, leaving 13 bases between them. Germline CDR1 reads LNHNV; CDR2 reads YYDKDF (reference sequence). CDR3 length equals 14 residues. The PCR employed 60 Vbeta primers together with 13 Jbeta primers. Clones were sequenced by immunoSEQ multiplex PCR, and TCRdb holds only the in-frame ones, with some missing. The repertoire has about 160,000 clones, roughly 90% of them found once; the top ten carry almost 2%. Sequenced sample: PBMCs. The rearrangement joins TRBV15 to TRBJ2-7, with D perhaps TRBD1 (5 bases). The TCR sequence derives from a woman aged 18-30 years in good health and CMV-seronegative. The DNA for the CDR3 is TGTGCCACCAGCAGAGATGAGGACATCTGGGAGCAGTACTTC. Protein: CATSRDEDIWEQYF.